This T cell receptor beta chain was identified in a study of blood T cell repertoires in COVID-19. Study as a whole: COVID-19 samples, acute and convalescent, were from the United States, Italy and Spain. In each case, the material was cDNA or gDNA derived from T cells, B-cell-depleted T cells, or PBMCs.

The ends were cut back, 7 bases at V and 6 bases at J, with 10 bases in the middle. This CDR3 region has 12 residues. Germline V gene sequence: CDR1 SGHTA, CDR2 FQGNSA. In the original workflow: Cell counts per sample came from amplifying reference gene primers. Measured with immunoSEQ multiplex PCR; TCRdb has only the in-frame clones, and not every one. V and J calls plus clone size are reproduced from that table; the DNA served to infer D and trimming. Among 70,000 to 95,000 clones listed, about 92% were seen once. This clonotype originated in a man aged 50-60 years with acute or convalescent COVID-19. Material for sequencing was peripheral blood. V is TRBV7-2 and J is TRBJ1-5; D remains ambiguous. The chain's CDR3 is CASTISSQPQHF. The CDR3 DNA reads as TGTGCCAGCACCATTAGTAGTCAGCCCCAGCATTTT.